This passage covers 5 T cell receptor beta chains from one sample sequenced in a study of PD-1 blockade in classical Hodgkin lymphoma. Libraries were prepared by immunoSEQ multiplex PCR; TCRdb keeps only in-frame clonotypes and omits some of them. The data show under 95,000 clones, more than 85% seen once. Following autologous stem cell transplantation, relapse occurred in every patient, and exposure to brentuximab vedotin varied. This material consisted of peripheral blood mononuclear cells (PBMCs), taken at baseline. These receptors all come from a human donor with classical Hodgkin lymphoma.

V gene TRBV28 combines with J gene TRBJ2-7; TRBD1 matches 7 bases. Trimming removed 8 bases from V and 5 bases from J; junction bases left unmatched: 9. The germline V gene has CDR1 MDHEN and CDR2 SYDVKM. The CDR3 runs to 13 residues. The CDR3 DNA reads TGTGCCAGCTGCCGTCACAGGGGAGACGAGCAGTACTTC. This sequence encodes CASCRHRGDEQYF.

The chain links TRBV7-6 to TRBJ1-1; no clear D gene. The CDR3 totals 16 residues. Looked up from germline, CDR1 is SGHVS and CDR2 is FNYEAQ. Trimming took 4 bases from V and 0 from J, leaving 15 bases between them. CDR3 sequence: CASSYYLAAMNTEAFF. The DNA of the CDR3 is TGTGCCAGCAGCTACTACCTGGCGGCCATGAACACTGAAGCTTTCTTT.

The gene calls are TRBV4-3 and TRBJ2-5, with 14 positions matching TRBD2. Trimming took 0 bases from V and 5 from J; bases not matched to a gene: 8. CDR3 length equals 18 residues. The germline V gene encodes CDR1 LGHNA and CDR2 YSLEER. The CDR3 bases are TGCGCCAGCAGCCAAGAGGGACTAGCGGGAGTATCGGCGGAGACCCAGTACTTC. The encoded protein is CASSQEGLAGVSAETQYF.

This clone came up once. The V and J genes are TRBV5-3 and TRBJ1-1, with D unresolved. Being an ORF, TRBV5-3 has a function that is uncertain. The CDR3 consists of 14 residues. V dropped 4 bases and J dropped 0 bases, with 10 bases sitting between them. CDR3 in amino acids: CARSRPLMNTEAFF. In DNA, the CDR3 is TGTGCCAGAAGCAGACCCCTGATGAACACTGAAGCTTTCTTT.

The J gene is TRBJ2-5, the V gene TRBV28; 7 nucleotides line up with TRBD1. After removal of 7 bases from V and 1 base from J, the junction contained 3 bases not matched to a gene. The germline CDR1 and CDR2 sequences are MDHEN and SYDVKM. The length of the CDR3 is 13 residues. CDR3 bases: TGTGCCAGCACCCCAGGGGGCCAAGAGACCCAGTACTTC. Amino acid sequence: CASTPGGQETQYF. The whole variable domain, filled in from reference TRBV28 and TRBJ2-5, reads DVKVTQSSRYLVKRTGEKVFLECVQDMDHENMFWYRQDPGLGLRLIYFSYDVKMKEKGDIPEGYSVSREKKERFSLILESASTNQTSMYLCASTPGGQETQYFGPGTRLLVL.